This passage covers 25 T cell receptor beta chains from one sample sequenced in a study of cytomegalovirus exposure and HLA in healthy donors. The method was immunoSEQ multiplex PCR; TCRdb's version includes in-frame clones alone and lacks a portion of them. The repertoire holds 120,000 or so clones, with 70% to 90% as singletons. The sequenced material came from PBMCs. The receptors shown here come from a woman aged 18-35 years in good health and CMV-seronegative.

V gene TRBV5-1 combines with J gene TRBJ2-3; possibly TRBD2 for D (6 bases). The V gene's germline CDR1 is SGHRS and CDR2 YFSETQ. Trimming pared 2 bases from V and 3 bases from J, leaving 13 bases between. This CDR3 contains 15 residues. The CDR3 here is CASSLGGYGTDTQYF. The CDR3 nucleotides are TGCGCCAGCAGCTTAGGAGGGTATGGAACAGATACGCAGTATTTT.

The rearrangement joins TRBV5-4 to TRBJ1-2; TRBD1 matches at 8 bases. Germline loops: CDR1 SGHNT, CDR2 YYREEE (reference sequence). The CDR3 totals 13 residues. V gave up 4 bases and J gave up 5 bases; unmatched junction bases: 4. The CDR3 reads CASSTDRAYGYTF. CDR3 sequence (DNA): TGTGCCAGCAGCACGGACAGGGCTTATGGCTACACCTTC.

J is TRBJ2-5 and V is TRBV28; D is perhaps TRBD1 (6 bases). Trimming pared 8 bases from V and 6 bases from J, leaving 10 bases between. Germline lookup yields CDR1 MDHEN and CDR2 SYDVKM. The CDR3 loop spans 11 amino acids. The CDR3 nucleotides are TGTGCCAGCCGAGACAGGCAGACCCAGTACTTC. Translating gives CASRDRQTQYF.

Only a few counts were recorded for this clone. The chain recombines TRBV6-1 with TRBJ1-2; TRBD1 matches at 7 bases. Trimming cost V 4 bases and J 4 bases; bases outside gene matches: 0. CDR1 is MNHNS, CDR2 SASEGT, per germline. The CDR3 contains 12 residues. The CDR3 loop is CASSGDSYGYTF. CDR3 bases: TGTGCCAGCAGTGGGGACAGCTATGGCTACACCTTC.

The rearrangement links TRBV11-2 to TRBJ2-1; D gene uncertain. V gave up 3 bases and J gave up 2 bases, with 2 bases separating them. The CDR3 length is 12 residues. Germline CDR1 is SGHAT and CDR2 is FQNNGV. As DNA, the CDR3 is TGTGCCAGCAGCTTCACCTACAATGAGCAGTTCTTC. This codes for CASSFTYNEQFF.

The chain is built from TRBV7-2 and TRBJ2-7, with 14 bases identical to TRBD2. Germline V gene lookup returns CDR1 SGHTA and CDR2 FQGNSA. There are 15 residues in the CDR3. Trimming cost V 3 bases and J 2 bases; bases outside gene matches: 0. CDR3 bases: TGTGCCAGCAGCTTGACTAGCGGGGGGGCCTACGAGCAGTACTTC. This sequence encodes CASSLTSGGAYEQYF.

V is TRBV18 and J is TRBJ1-1, with TRBD1 identical over 11 bases. V lost 6 bases to trimming and J lost 5 bases; unmatched junction nucleotides: 8. The germline V gene has CDR1 KGHSH and CDR2 LQKENI. The CDR3 extends over 15 amino acids. CDR3 region: CASSRTGGAGTEAFF. As DNA, the CDR3 is TGTGCCAGCTCCCGGACAGGGGGCGCAGGGACTGAAGCTTTCTTT.

The V gene is TRBV6-1, the J gene TRBJ2-7; D is perhaps TRBD1 (5 bases). V lost 6 bases and J lost 3, with 12 bases in between. The germline V gene has CDR1 MNHNS and CDR2 SASEGT. There are 13 residues in the CDR3. The DNA for the CDR3 is TGTGCCAGCAGACAACTCCAGGGCTACGAGCAGTACTTC. This sequence encodes CASRQLQGYEQYF.

The genes are TRBV19 and TRBJ2-7; 7 bases align to TRBD1. CDR1 is LNHDA and CDR2 is SQIVND in the germline V gene (reference sequence). The CDR3 covers 15 residues. V was clipped by 2 bases and J by 3 bases; unmatched bases: 7. The CDR3, as DNA: TGTGCCAGTAGTATATGGGTAGGGGGCGGCTACGAGCAGTACTTC. The encoded protein is CASSIWVGGGYEQYF.

This sequence joins TRBV6-6 and TRBJ2-4, with D possibly matching TRBD1 (5 bases). The V gene lost 2 bases and the J gene lost 0 bases, with 8 bases spanning the gap. Germline CDR1 reads MNHNY; CDR2 reads SVGAGI (reference sequence). The CDR3 contains 15 residues. CDR3 protein: CASSYGQGAKNIQYF. The CDR3 nucleotides read TGTGCCAGCAGTTACGGGCAGGGAGCCAAAAACATTCAGTACTTC.

This chain connects TRBV4-2 to TRBJ1-2; D remains unclear. The CDR3 covers 16 residues. The V end lost 0 bases, the J end lost 6 bases, and 17 bases lay between the germline ends. From germline, CDR1 is LGHNA and CDR2 YNFKEQ. The CDR3 nucleotides read TGTGCCAGCAGCCAAGAGTCGATTCGGCCCGGGAATGGCTACACCTTC. This codes for CASSQESIRPGNGYTF.

The chain is built from TRBV11-2 and TRBJ1-2; the D is unclear. The germline V gene has CDR1 SGHAT and CDR2 FQNNGV. V lost 1 base to trimming and J lost 8 bases, with 14 bases between them. CDR3 length equals 14 residues. CDR3 loop: CASSLAGWAPGYTF. The CDR3 bases are TGTGCCAGCAGCTTAGCGGGGTGGGCGCCGGGCTACACCTTC.

V is TRBV15 and J is TRBJ2-5, with D maybe TRBD1 (7 bases). The CDR3 is 15 residues long. Trimming left V 5 bases short and J 3 bases short, with 16 bases between. CDR1 and CDR2 from the germline V gene are LNHNV and YYDKDF (reference sequence). CDR3 coding DNA: TGTGCCACCAGCCCAGGGGGGACGGAGGAAGAGACCCAGTACTTC. This encodes CATSPGGTEEETQYF. Using reference TRBV15 and TRBJ2-5 for the parts outside the CDR3, the full variable domain is DAMVIQNPRYQVTQFGKPVTLSCSQTLNHNVMYWYQQKSSQAPKLLFHYYDKDFNNEADTPDNFQSRRPNTSFCFLDIRSPGLGDTAMYLCATSPGGTEEETQYFGPGTRLLVL.

This chain uses TRBV29-1 with TRBJ1-5; TRBD1 agrees at 7 bases. Germline V gives CDR1 SQVTM, CDR2 ANQGSEA. V lost 7 bases and J lost 4; bases outside the gene matches: 7. This CDR3 region has 13 residues. This CDR3 reads CSAARDSNQPQHF. DNA for the CDR3: TGCAGCGCGGCTCGGGACAGTAATCAGCCCCAGCATTTT.

The genes are TRBV27 and TRBJ1-1, with D perhaps TRBD1 (5 bases). The germline gives CDR1 MNHEY, CDR2 SMNVEV (reference sequence). The CDR3 length is 13 residues. The V end was cut by 8 bases, the J end by 0 bases, with 10 bases between. CDR3 residues: CASRGGMNTEAFF. CDR3 bases: TGTGCCAGCCGGGGGGGGATGAACACTGAAGCTTTCTTT.

This sequence joins TRBV27 and TRBJ2-7, with 9 positions matching TRBD1. Trimming took 5 bases from V and 2 from J; bases not matched to a gene: 13. The CDR3 covers 17 residues. The germline V gene has CDR1 MNHEY and CDR2 SMNVEV (reference sequence). CDR3 in amino acids: CASSSTGTGIFPYEQYF. The CDR3 coding sequence is TGTGCCAGCAGTAGTACCGGGACAGGGATCTTCCCCTACGAGCAGTACTTC.

The V call is TRBV2, the J call TRBJ2-3; 9 bases map to TRBD2. The CDR3 sequence is 17 residues long. Germline V gene sequence: CDR1 SNHLY, CDR2 FYNNEI. V lost 2 bases and J lost 0; bases outside the gene matches: 6. DNA of the CDR3: TGTGCCAGCAGTGAAAGGGGAACTAGCGGGAGCACAGATACGCAGTATTTT. Translating gives CASSERGTSGSTDTQYF. Full variable domain (remainder filled in from reference TRBV2 and TRBJ2-3): EPEVTQTPSHQVTQMGQEVILRCVPISNHLYFYWYRQILGQKVEFLVSFYNNEISEKSEIFDDQFSVERPDGSNFTLKIRSTKLEDSAMYFCASSERGTSGSTDTQYFGPGTRLTVL.

The V call is TRBV11-3, the J call TRBJ2-5, with D possibly TRBD1 on 5 matching bases. Trimming removed 3 bases from V and 4 bases from J, with 15 bases in between. The CDR3 sequence is 15 residues long. The germline CDR1 and CDR2 sequences are SGHNT and YENEEA. CDR3 in amino acids: CASSFTGFGLETQYF. CDR3 nucleotides: TGTGCCAGCAGCTTTACAGGATTTGGGTTAGAGACCCAGTACTTC.

This chain joins TRBV28 and TRBJ2-5; tentatively, D is TRBD1 (6 bases). V lost 7 bases and J lost 4, with 22 bases in between. The germline V gene encodes CDR1 MDHEN and CDR2 SYDVKM. CDR3 length: 16 residues. This chain's CDR3 is CASTLAIKGGSETQYF. The CDR3 DNA follows: TGTGCCAGCACCTTAGCGATTAAAGGGGGTTCAGAGACCCAGTACTTC.

The rearrangement links TRBV10-2 to TRBJ2-7, with 9 bases lining up with TRBD2. V gave up 6 bases and J gave up 6 bases; unmatched junction bases: 9. The CDR3 is 14 amino acids. From germline, CDR1 is WSHSY and CDR2 SAAADI. The CDR3 reads CASRVAGEGSEQYF. CDR3 sequence (DNA): TGCGCCAGCAGAGTAGCGGGAGAAGGGAGCGAGCAGTACTTC.

The chain recombines TRBV7-2 with TRBJ2-7; 10 nucleotides line up with TRBD2. This CDR3 spans 16 amino acids. Germline trimming cut 5 bases from V and 2 bases from J; bases unmatched to any gene: 9. Germline V gene lookup returns CDR1 SGHTA and CDR2 FQGNSA. CDR3 amino acids: CASSPNLAGATYEQYF. CDR3 nucleotides: TGTGCCAGCAGCCCAAATCTAGCGGGAGCGACCTACGAGCAGTACTTC.

The rearrangement links TRBV6-5 to TRBJ2-2, with TRBD2 as a possible D gene (5 bases). Per the germline V gene, CDR1 is MNHEY and CDR2 is SVGAGI. The CDR3 length is 15 residues. With 6 bases removed from V and 7 bases from J, the gap between germline ends came to 18 bases. CDR3 in DNA: TGTGCCAGCAGGCCCCGGTCGGGGATCAGCGGGGAGCTGTTTTTT. Translating it yields CASRPRSGISGELFF.

The V call is TRBV19, the J call TRBJ1-1; no definite D call. CDR1 is LNHDA, CDR2 SQIVND, per germline (reference sequence). Trimming pared 1 base from V and 0 bases from J, leaving 6 bases between. The CDR3 extends over 14 amino acids. CDR3 DNA sequence: TGTGCCAGTAGTATAGGTCAGATGAACACTGAAGCTTTCTTT. Translating it yields CASSIGQMNTEAFF.

Here the CDR3 DNA reads TGTGCCAGCAGCGTAGACAGGGTTGAATCACCCCTCCACTTT. Translation gives CASSVDRVESPLHF. The V gene is TRBV7-8, the J gene TRBJ1-6, with 7 bases lining up with TRBD1. The CDR3 sequence is 14 residues long. CDR1 is SGHVS, CDR2 FQNEAQ, per germline. The ends lost 5 bases at V and 10 bases at J; junction bases unmatched: 8.

The chain recombines TRBV6-5 with TRBJ2-7, with D perhaps TRBD2 (6 bases). Trimming removed 2 bases from V and 2 bases from J, with 13 bases in between. CDR3 size: 15 residues. CDR1 and CDR2 from the germline V gene are MNHEY and SVGAGI. This CDR3 is CASSYLRDSAYEQYF. The CDR3 DNA follows: TGTGCCAGCAGTTACCTCCGGGACTCCGCCTACGAGCAGTACTTC.